The 16 T cell receptor beta chains in this list originate from one sample, sequenced in a study of technical replicates of blood from several donors. Some clones are missing from TCRdb's copy, which holds only in-frame ones; the method was immunoSEQ multiplex PCR. There are more than 95,000 clones in the sample; 95% occur only once, and around 0.21% lies in the top ten. The sequenced material came from T cells isolated from PBMCs. The source of these receptors is a human donor in good health.

This chain joins TRBV12-5 and TRBJ2-5; the match to TRBD2 covers 11 bases. CDR1 and CDR2 (germline): LGHNT, FRNRAP. This CDR3 has 18 residues. V lost 7 bases and J lost 1; bases outside the gene matches: 14. CDR3 amino acids: CASAHQPLAGELQETQYF. The CDR3 nucleotides are TGTGCTAGTGCCCACCAACCACTAGCGGGGGAACTCCAAGAGACCCAGTACTTC.

This chain links TRBV27 with TRBJ2-3; D is undetermined. The CDR3 is made up of 17 amino acids. Germline values: CDR1 MNHEY, CDR2 SMNVEV (reference sequence). Trimming took off 5 bases at V and 4 bases at J, with 22 bases between the two ends. The CDR3 protein is CASSPLPGGVEADTQYF. The CDR3 DNA reads TGTGCCAGCAGTCCCCTCCCCGGTGGAGTGGAAGCAGATACGCAGTATTTT.

The chain combines TRBV7-2 with TRBJ2-1, with TRBD2 as a possible D gene (5 bases). The CDR3 is made up of 15 amino acids. CDR1 is SGHTA, CDR2 FQGNSA, per germline. The ends were cut back, 5 bases at V and 3 bases at J, with 14 bases in the middle. The CDR3 nucleotides are TGTGCCAGCAGCCTGATGGACTGGGACTACAATGAGCAGTTCTTC. Translation gives CASSLMDWDYNEQFF. The full variable domain, with the rest looked up from reference TRBV7-2 and TRBJ2-1, is GAGVSQSPSNKVTEKGKDVELRCDPISGHTALYWYRQSLGQGLEFLIYFQGNSAPDKSGLPSDRFSAERTGGSVSTLTIQRTQQEDSAVYLCASSLMDWDYNEQFFGPGTRLTVL.

The CDR3 spells CASSLEQGNYGYTF. CDR3 nucleotide sequence: TGCGCCAGCAGCCTAGAACAGGGGAACTATGGCTACACCTTC. The chain couples TRBV5-1 to TRBJ1-2; TRBD1 agrees at 7 bases. Germline V lookup: CDR1 SGHRS, CDR2 YFSETQ. This CDR3 contains 14 residues. Losses at the gene ends were 4 bases for V and 2 bases for J; bases not matched to a gene: 5.

V gene TRBV6-1 combines with J gene TRBJ1-6, with TRBD1 as a possible D gene (6 bases). V dropped 6 bases and J dropped 10 bases, with 10 bases sitting between them. The germline V gene has CDR1 MNHNS and CDR2 SASEGT. This CDR3 has 12 residues. CDR3 coding DNA: TGTGCCAGCAGCTTGACAGGCTCACCCCTCCACTTT. It codes for CASSLTGSPLHF.

The genes are TRBV7-2 and TRBJ2-1; no clear D. CDR1 and CDR2 from the germline V gene are SGHTA and FQGNSA. Trimming cost V 2 bases and J 9 bases, with 17 bases left between them. The CDR3 consists of 15 residues. The CDR3 region has the DNA TGTGCCAGCAGCTTATTACCGGTTCCCCCCGCTGAGCAGTTCTTC. This gives the protein CASSLLPVPPAEQFF.

The gene calls are TRBV11-1 and TRBJ2-1; 7 positions match TRBD1. The germline V gene has CDR1 SGHAT and CDR2 FQDESV (reference sequence). The CDR3 length is 14 residues. V dropped 3 bases and J dropped 6; count of bases not matched to a gene: 5. CDR3 DNA sequence: TGTGCCAGCAGCTTTGGACAGGCCGGCAATGAGCAGTTCTTC. It yields the protein CASSFGQAGNEQFF. Full variable domain (rest looked up from reference TRBV11-1 and TRBJ2-1): EAEVAQSPRYKITEKSQAVAFWCDPISGHATLYWYRQILGQGPELLVQFQDESVVDDSQLPKDRFSAERLKGVDSTLKIQPAELGDSAMYLCASSFGQAGNEQFFGPGTRLTVL.

This sequence joins TRBV14 and TRBJ2-7; D perhaps matches TRBD2 (6 bases). Germline CDR1 and CDR2: SGHDN and FVKESK. The germline V and J ends were trimmed by 1 base and 1 base, with 11 bases remaining between them. The CDR3 has 15 residues. This chain's CDR3 is CASSQAAGYSYEQYF. The CDR3 DNA sequence: TGTGCCAGCAGCCAAGCGGCGGGGTATTCCTACGAGCAGTACTTC. Drawing the rest from reference TRBV14 and TRBJ2-7, the complete variable domain is EAGVTQFPSHSVIEKGQTVTLRCDPISGHDNLYWYRRVMGKEIKFLLHFVKESKQDESGMPNNRFLAERTGGTYSTLKVQPAELEDSGVYFCASSQAAGYSYEQYFGPGTRLTVT.

V and J are TRBV27 and TRBJ2-2; 8 bases line up with TRBD2. Germline CDR1 is MNHEY and CDR2 is SMNVEV (reference sequence). CDR3 size: 15 residues. The J segment lost 5 bases and the V segment lost 6 bases, leaving 8 bases of the junction unmatched. The CDR3 sequence is CASSLREGGTGELFF. Written as DNA, the CDR3 is TGTGCCAGCAGCCTACGGGAGGGCGGGACCGGGGAGCTGTTTTTT.

This clone has just one count. The chain links TRBV30 to TRBJ2-5; TRBD1 is a possible D gene (6 bases). V was trimmed by 0 bases and J by 4 bases, leaving 9 bases between them. CDR3 length equals 13 residues. Germline lookup yields CDR1 GTSNPN and CDR2 SVGIG (reference sequence). The CDR3 here is CAWSVLGAETQYF. The CDR3 DNA reads TGTGCCTGGAGTGTGCTGGGGGCAGAGACCCAGTACTTC.

The CDR3 region is CASSLGYINEQFF. CDR3 bases: TGCGCCAGCAGCTTGGGTTACATCAATGAGCAGTTCTTC. The chain uses TRBV5-1 and TRBJ2-1; no definite D call. This CDR3 contains 13 residues. The germline V gene has CDR1 SGHRS and CDR2 YFSETQ. Trimming stripped 0 bases from V and 6 bases from J, with 7 bases between.

This chain uses TRBV9 with TRBJ2-5; D is possibly TRBD1 (6 bases). This CDR3 is 14 amino acids long. Trimming cost V 0 bases and J 1 base, with 7 bases left between them. Germline CDR1 and CDR2: SGDLS and YYNGEE. In DNA form, the CDR3 reads TGTGCCAGCAGCGTAGTAGGGGGCCAAGAGACCCAGTACTTC. Protein product: CASSVVGGQETQYF.

The chain recombines TRBV18 with TRBJ1-1; D is uncertain. V was trimmed by 4 bases and J by 5 bases, leaving 29 bases between them. CDR1 KGHSH and CDR2 LQKENI come from the germline V gene. This CDR3 has 19 residues. The CDR3 reads CASSQATSTAASRGTEAFF. CDR3 in DNA: TGTGCCAGCTCACAGGCCACCTCGACGGCGGCGTCCAGAGGAACTGAAGCTTTCTTT.

The genes are TRBV5-1 and TRBJ1-2; D perhaps matches TRBD1 (6 bases). V gave up 4 bases and J gave up 6 bases, with 19 bases separating them. The CDR3 has 15 residues. Germline-derived CDR1 and CDR2 are SGHRS and YFSETQ. The CDR3 nucleotides read TGCGCCAGCAGCCCCTATTTCGGGGACACTAATGGCTACACCTTC. Protein product: CASSPYFGDTNGYTF.

The V and J genes are TRBV5-4 and TRBJ2-7, with TRBD2 identical over 7 bases. V lost 1 base, J lost 6 bases, and 7 bases stayed unmatched. Germline V lookup: CDR1 SGHNT, CDR2 YYREEE (reference sequence). The length of the CDR3 is 14 residues. The CDR3 protein is CASSLPGRISEQYF. The CDR3 DNA sequence: TGTGCCAGCAGCTTGCCCGGGAGGATTAGCGAGCAGTACTTC.

The CDR3 here is CASSLERGALGETQYF. For the CDR3, the DNA is TGCGCCAGCAGCTTGGAACGGGGGGCGCTTGGGGAGACCCAGTACTTC. V usage is TRBV5-1 and J usage is TRBJ2-5, with D possibly being TRBD2 (7 bases). This CDR3 contains 16 residues. Trimming removed 0 bases from V and 5 bases from J, with 17 bases in between. Germline-derived CDR1 and CDR2 are SGHRS and YFSETQ.